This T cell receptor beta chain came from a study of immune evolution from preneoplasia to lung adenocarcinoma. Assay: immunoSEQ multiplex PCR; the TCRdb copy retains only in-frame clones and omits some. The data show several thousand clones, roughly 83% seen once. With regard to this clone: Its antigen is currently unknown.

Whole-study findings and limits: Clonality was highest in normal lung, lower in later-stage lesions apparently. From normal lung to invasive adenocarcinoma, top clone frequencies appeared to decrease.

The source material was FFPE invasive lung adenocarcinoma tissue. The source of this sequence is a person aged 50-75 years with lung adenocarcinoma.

The CDR3 coding sequence is TGTGCCAGCAGTTATAGCGCGGTCTACGCTTCCTACGAGCAGTACTTC. Encoded protein: CASSYSAVYASYEQYF. The rearrangement uses TRBV6-5 and TRBJ2-7, with a possible D match to TRBD2 (5 bases). Trimming cost V 3 bases and J 1 base, with 16 bases left between them. The CDR3 length is 16 residues. The germline gives CDR1 MNHEY, CDR2 SVGAGI.